Detailed here is one T cell receptor beta chain. Antigen unknown. In the ophthalmopathy cohort, Clinical Activity Score was at least 3, NOSPECS grade at least 4, and duration under 3 months. Each diagnosis was grounded in clinical symptoms, serum thyroxine and TRAb, thyroid ultrasound, and orbital computed tomography. This CDR3 is 11 amino acids long. The V and J ends lost 5 bases and 2 bases respectively, with 7 bases between them. Germline values: CDR1 SQVTM, CDR2 ANQGSEA. The data derive from a study of T cells in Graves' hyperthyroidism and ophthalmopathy. Study-level results: Separation of ophthalmopathy from stable hyperthyroidism was achieved by a 13 V-J model.

Amplification of TCR beta CDR3 regions used RNA as the template. Primed by the HTBI set, a first-round RT-PCR was run on the TCR CDR3. TCRdb fed the multiplex PCR reads into MiXCR, producing one record per CDR3 protein. The top ten clones hold under 25% of a sample with 400,000 or so distinct CDR3 sequences, roughly 15% of them seen once. This clonotype was sampled from a woman aged 60-75 years with Graves' ophthalmopathy. Input material: blood. The gene calls are TRBV29-1 and TRBJ2-7; D remains unclear. The DNA of the CDR3 is TGCAGCGTTCGGACGCCCTACGAGCAGTACTTC. It codes for CSVRTPYEQYF.